Sequencing of this T cell receptor beta chain was carried out in a study of shared clonotypes between healthy human individuals. Method: immunoSEQ multiplex PCR; TCRdb's copy keeps in-frame clones and lacks some. This repertoire shows around 100,000 clones, less than 80% found once; its top ten account for around 26%. CDR3 size: 18 residues. The J segment lost 0 bases and the V segment lost 3 bases, leaving 11 bases of the junction unmatched. The germline V gene encodes CDR1 MNHNS and CDR2 SASEGT. The genes are TRBV6-1 and TRBJ2-7, with 10 bases identical to TRBD2. Material: memory CD8+ T cells sorted from blood. Regarding subset: CD45RO+ cells pooled with CCR7-negative TemRA cells. The TCR originated in a woman in her 30s in good health. CDR3 residues: CASSDPLAGEPTSYEQYF. CDR3 nucleotides: TGTGCCAGCAGTGACCCTCTAGCGGGAGAACCTACCTCCTACGAGCAGTACTTC.